Included here is one T cell receptor beta chain sequence, with context. Its antigen is currently not known. Per-base quality was not reported, and no clone a single base away is much larger than it. V was cut back by 3 bases and J by 7 bases, leaving a gap of 16 bases between them. The CDR3 numbers 15 residues from cysteine through phenylalanine. Left in the record is the CDR3 DNA by itself, 45 bases read in frame from the first base. Looking up the germline V gene yields CDR1 MNHGY and CDR2 SVAAGI. Library preparation employed multiplex PCR. Sequencing took place on an Illumina HiSeq 4000. TCR beta libraries were built with iRepertoire HTBI primers and Arm-PCR amplification of CDR3 regions. Gel purification was performed on PCR products prior to sequencing. The study's own analysis went as follows. Gene usage analysis of CDR3 amino acid clonotypes used the 62 TRBV and fewer than 15 TRBJ segments found across samples. COPE and FqMerger were used to merge the filtered high-quality paired reads into contigs. BLAST was used to align contigs to the IMGT TRBV, TRBD and TRBJ reference genes, and CDR3 was defined following IMGT. Any clonotype with a frequency above 0.1% was counted as a highly expanded clone. Shannon entropy was used to measure repertoire diversity, and the Gini coefficient was used to measure V-J evenness. Clonotypes shared by more than one individual were considered public. TCRdb's own reprocessing of the public reads used fastp at Q25 and MiXCR and kept productive beta chains. CDR3 protein duplicates are merged, each entry listing the most common genes and DNA. These V and J calls derive from TCRdb rather than the authors' analysis. For this sample there are over 350,000 distinct CDR3 sequences; about 20% appear just once. The ten largest clones add up to less than 25% of the sample.

The entry originates in a study of regulatory T cells in long-lasting Graves disease (dated by TCRdb to about 2021). In the study overall: Persistent Graves' disease was defined as antithyroid drug treatment for over 5 years with persistently positive TSH receptor autoantibodies. This study used TCR sequencing and RNA sequencing of peripheral blood to compare persistent Graves' disease patients against newly diagnosed Graves' disease patients. The study was registered as a clinical trial and conducted in China. A total of roughly 35 samples underwent TCR sequencing: around 13 from persistent and around 20 from newly diagnosed Graves' disease patients. Persistent Graves' disease patients in the clinical cohort had taken antithyroid drugs for 9 to 11 years on average. Study-level results and caveats: Compared with newly diagnosed patients, patients with persistent Graves' disease had lower TCR Shannon entropy and fewer highly expanded clones, which suggests clonal expansion. Sequencing and analysis were limited to the TCR beta chain. Persistent patients shared more public clonotypes among themselves (2,741) than newly diagnosed patients did (approximately 970). Persistent disease showed preferential use of TRBV28, TRBJ1-2 and TRBJ2-5, whereas newly diagnosed disease favored TRBV20-1 and TRBJ2-1. The authors acknowledged the small sample size as a limitation that may reduce accuracy. Because the primary lesion, thyroid tissue, could not be accessed, the study looked at peripheral blood alone.

The time point label, as the study defines it: persistent/refractory GD, antithyroid drugs over 5 years with positive TRAb. For both TCR sequencing and RNA sequencing, RNA was extracted from PBMCs in TRIzol. The diagnosis of Graves' disease followed American Thyroid Association guidelines. Patients were recruited from an endocrinology department in Xi'an, China. Each patient gave approximately 9 milliliters of peripheral blood, collected in an EDTA anticoagulant tube. Ficoll Paque Plus density gradient separation was used to isolate PBMCs, and no further T cell sorting was performed. An Agilent 2100 Bioanalyzer and agarose gel were used to check RNA quality, while a NanoDrop 2000 measured RNA concentration.

Sequencing used peripheral blood mononuclear cells (PBMCs), obtained when the disease was refractory, from a patient treated with antithyroid drugs. This TCR came from a female donor with Graves disease. The V and J genes are TRBV6-9 and TRBJ1-5; a weak D assignment points to TRBD1 (5 bases agree). CDR3 region: CASSYHQGEGQPQHF. The bases read TGTGCCAGCAGTTACCATCAGGGAGAGGGACAGCCCCAGCATTTT.